This T cell receptor (beta chain) was sequenced during a study of identical twins. There are a few counts of this clonotype. A universal primer binding site was introduced by template switching. The final cDNA contained unique molecular identifiers. TCRdb fed the 5' RACE reads into MiXCR, producing one record per CDR3 protein. Of roughly 690,000 distinct CDR3 sequences in the sample, 20% to 25% were seen once. Germline loops: CDR1 ENHRY, CDR2 SYGVKD. The CDR3 runs to 13 residues. Losses at the gene ends were 11 bases for V and 5 bases for J; bases not matched to a gene: 9. These data were also filed under a second study, of T cells expressing NK-cell markers. As reported in that work: One observes that, in a handful of donors, these clonotypes were also the leading ones within the CD3+CD56-NKG2C+ fraction. It was still unclear whether expanded NKG2C+ T cell clones were HCMV specific.

The sequence was obtained from a woman under 30 in good health. Specimen: PBMCs. The gene calls are TRBV10-3 and TRBJ1-5, with TRBD1 identical over 7 bases. This CDR3 reads CAATRDRDQPQHF. The CDR3 region has the DNA TGTGCCGCCACCCGGGACAGAGATCAGCCCCAGCATTTT.